This is a list of T cell receptor beta chains from one sample in a study of memory CD4+ T cells and cytomegalovirus serostatus. Method: immunoSEQ multiplex PCR; TCRdb's copy keeps in-frame clones and lacks some. The sample yields roughly 42,000 clones, about three quarters seen once. What was sequenced was memory CD4+ T cells from blood. The receptors shown here come from an adult in good health and CMV-seronegative. The CDR3 runs from the conserved cysteine through the conserved F or W. The D gene is left open where the match is weak. Clone size appears in some rows only: once, few, many, or a class for an expanded clone.

abundance	d_gene	j_gene	v_gene	CDR3nt	CDR3aa
once	TRBD1	TRBJ1-5	TRBV15	TGTGCCACCAGCAGTACCGGGACAGCGAATCAGCCCCAGCATTTT	CATSSTGTANQPQHF
NA	TRBD2	TRBJ2-1	TRBV7-8	TGTGCCAGCAAACTAGCGGGGGGCCCAAACAATGAGCAGTTCTTC	CASKLAGGPNNEQFF
once	TRBD1	TRBJ2-5	TRBV7-9	TGTGCCAGCAGCCGGGACAGGGGTCGAGAGACCCAGTACTTC	CASSRDRGRETQYF
NA	NA	TRBJ2-2	TRBV21-1	TGTGCCAGCAGCCCAGGGCGGGGACAGGGGGACACCGGGGAGCTGTTTTTT	CASSPGRGQGDTGELFF
NA	NA	TRBJ1-2	TRBV21-1	TGTGCCAGCGCTATGGGCGGTGGCTACACCTTC	CASAMGGGYTF
NA	NA	TRBJ1-5	TRBV28	TGTGCCAGCTCCTCCCGGAGGGAGGTCGGTCAGCCCCAGCATTTT	CASSSRREVGQPQHF
NA	NA	TRBJ1-3	TRBV5-4	TGTGCCAGCAGCTTGTCACCCGGCTCTGGAAACACCATACATTTT	CASSLSPGSGNTIHF
NA	NA	TRBJ1-5	TRBV6-1	TGTGCCAGCAGTGACCGGATCAATCAGCCCCAGCATTTT	CASSDRINQPQHF
NA	NA	TRBJ2-1	TRBV5-1	TGCGCCAGCAGCTTTGGGGGAAGGGATGAGCAGTTCTTC	CASSFGGRDEQFF
NA	TRBD1	TRBJ1-5	TRBV2	TGTGCCAGCAGTGAAAGTGGCAGGGGGAGGCGGCCCCAGCATTTT	CASSESGRGRRPQHF
NA	TRBD1	TRBJ1-2	TRBV15	TGTGCCACCAGCAGCACAGGGGTTGGCTACACCTTC	CATSSTGVGYTF
NA	TRBD1	TRBJ1-1	TRBV5-1	TGCGCCAGCAGCGTGACCGGGACAGGGGCAACTGAAGCTTTCTTT	CASSVTGTGATEAFF
NA	NA	TRBJ1-4	TRBV28	TGTGCCAGCAGTTCCCCCTGGCAGGGAAATGAAAAACTGTTTTTT	CASSSPWQGNEKLFF
NA	NA	TRBJ1-5	TRBV18	TGTGCCAGCTCACCTAACAGGGATCAGCCCCAGCATTTT	CASSPNRDQPQHF
NA	NA	TRBJ2-3	TRBV7-2	TGTGCCAGCAGCTTATCTCGGTTAAATACGCAGTATTTT	CASSLSRLNTQYF
NA	TRBD1	TRBJ1-2	TRBV28	TGTGCCAGCCTACCGAGTTCGGGACAGGGGAATTATGGCTACACCTTC	CASLPSSGQGNYGYTF